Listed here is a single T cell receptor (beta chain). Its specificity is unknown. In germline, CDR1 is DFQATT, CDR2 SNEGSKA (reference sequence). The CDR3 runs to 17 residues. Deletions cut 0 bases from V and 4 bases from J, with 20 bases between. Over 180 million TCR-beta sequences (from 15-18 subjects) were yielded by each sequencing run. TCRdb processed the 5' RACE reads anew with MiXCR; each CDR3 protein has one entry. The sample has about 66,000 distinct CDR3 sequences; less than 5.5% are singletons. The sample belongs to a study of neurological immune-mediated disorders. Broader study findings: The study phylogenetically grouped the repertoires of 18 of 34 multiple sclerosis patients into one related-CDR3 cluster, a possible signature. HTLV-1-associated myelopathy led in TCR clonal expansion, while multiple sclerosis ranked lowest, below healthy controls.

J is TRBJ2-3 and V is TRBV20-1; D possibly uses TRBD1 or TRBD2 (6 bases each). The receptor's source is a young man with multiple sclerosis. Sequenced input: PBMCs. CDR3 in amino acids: CSAREGGWTAGADTQYF. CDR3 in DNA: TGCAGTGCTAGAGAGGGGGGATGGACAGCAGGCGCAGATACGCAGTATTTT.